These 6 T cell receptor beta chains share one sample of origin, sequenced in a study of CD8 T cells in ankylosing spondylitis. TCRdb re-derived calls from the 5' RACE reads in MiXCR, one entry per CDR3 protein. Of about 240,000 distinct CDR3 sequences detected, over 8.5% appear once; the ten largest clones hold around 7%. The specimen sequenced was blood, either unsorted or a sorted T cell fraction (not recorded which). All receptors come from a male donor with ankylosing spondylitis or in good health (not recorded which).

In its sample, this clonotype was seen many times. The chain combines TRBV20-1 with TRBJ1-1, with 7 bases identical to TRBD1. Germline values: CDR1 DFQATT, CDR2 SNEGSKA (reference sequence). V was pared by 6 bases and J by 8 bases, with 15 bases of the junction left unmatched. The CDR3 is 14 amino acids. CDR3 DNA sequence: TGCAGTGCCCTCGGGGACAGCGGCGTACCAGAAGCTTTCTTT. Protein: CSALGDSGVPEAFF.

The chain carries TRBV29-1 and TRBJ2-5; tentatively, D is TRBD1 (7 bases). CDR1 is SQVTM, CDR2 ANQGSEA, per germline. This CDR3 region has 17 residues. The germline V and J ends were trimmed by 1 base and 2 bases, with 20 bases remaining between them. The CDR3 bases are TGCAGCGTTGAAGGGGGGGTTCTGCGGGACAGACAAGAGACCCAGTACTTC. This sequence encodes CSVEGGVLRDRQETQYF.

This clonotype was picked up a small number of times. The J gene is TRBJ1-3, the V gene TRBV7-2; D is unclear. The CDR3 length is 16 residues. V was clipped by 5 bases and J by 2 bases, with 16 bases between them. The germline V gene encodes CDR1 SGHTA and CDR2 FQGNSA. In DNA form, the CDR3 reads TGTGCCAGCAGCCGTCCCCACCTCGACACTGGAAACACCATATATTTT. Protein sequence: CASSRPHLDTGNTIYF.

In its sample, this clonotype was seen many times. This chain joins TRBV20-1 and TRBJ1-2; D call uncertain. The V gene's germline CDR1 is DFQATT and CDR2 SNEGSKA (reference sequence). The CDR3 runs 13 residues. Trimming cost V 3 bases and J 2 bases, with 10 bases left between them. CDR3 nucleotides: TGCAGTGCTAGCGCCGGCCAGAACTATGGCTACACCTTC. Its protein is CSASAGQNYGYTF.

This clonotype was seen many times. The CDR3 DNA sequence: TGTGCCAGCAGCTTACGGGGTCTAGCGGGAGGGCCGAGCACAGATACGCAGTATTTT. Its protein product is CASSLRGLAGGPSTDTQYF. This chain joins TRBV9 and TRBJ2-3; TRBD2 aligns across 12 bases. Germline V gene data show CDR1 as SGDLS and CDR2 as YYNGEE. The CDR3 totals 19 residues. J was trimmed by 0 bases and V by 4 bases; bases with no gene match: 12.

This clonotype was counted ten times or more. The genes are TRBV20-1 and TRBJ2-5, with unresolved D. Germline lookup yields CDR1 DFQATT and CDR2 SNEGSKA (reference sequence). The CDR3 is 13 residues long. Between the trimmed V and J ends, which lost 5 bases and 5 bases, there was a span of 15 bases. DNA of the CDR3: TGCAGTGCTGGCCCGGAGCTAGGGGAGACCCAGTACTTC. Its translation: CSAGPELGETQYF.